This T cell receptor (beta chain) was found in a study of OX40 agonist ivuxolimab in advanced cancers. As to this clone: The antigen is not known.

Repertoires were generated with immunoSEQ multiplex PCR, while TCRdb's copy carries only in-frame clones and drops some. The sample shows approximately 70,000 clones, around 87% of them seen only once. This CDR3 has 12 residues. Germline CDR1 SGHRS, CDR2 YFSETQ. The germline V and J ends were trimmed by 3 bases and 4 bases, with 8 bases remaining between them. Study results and caveats: Among the lowest peripheral clonal expansion occurred in 0.1-3.0 mg/kg partial responders.

The rearrangement joins TRBV5-1 to TRBJ2-7; D possibly corresponds to TRBD1 (5 bases). The sequenced sample was CD4+ or CD8+ T cells sorted from blood, obtained in a trial of the OX40 agonist ivuxolimab. The TCR originated in an adult with an advanced solid tumor such as melanoma, head and neck, liver or kidney cancer. CDR3 sequence: CASSSGHYEQYF. The CDR3 DNA reads TGCGCCAGCAGCTCCGGACATTACGAGCAGTACTTC.